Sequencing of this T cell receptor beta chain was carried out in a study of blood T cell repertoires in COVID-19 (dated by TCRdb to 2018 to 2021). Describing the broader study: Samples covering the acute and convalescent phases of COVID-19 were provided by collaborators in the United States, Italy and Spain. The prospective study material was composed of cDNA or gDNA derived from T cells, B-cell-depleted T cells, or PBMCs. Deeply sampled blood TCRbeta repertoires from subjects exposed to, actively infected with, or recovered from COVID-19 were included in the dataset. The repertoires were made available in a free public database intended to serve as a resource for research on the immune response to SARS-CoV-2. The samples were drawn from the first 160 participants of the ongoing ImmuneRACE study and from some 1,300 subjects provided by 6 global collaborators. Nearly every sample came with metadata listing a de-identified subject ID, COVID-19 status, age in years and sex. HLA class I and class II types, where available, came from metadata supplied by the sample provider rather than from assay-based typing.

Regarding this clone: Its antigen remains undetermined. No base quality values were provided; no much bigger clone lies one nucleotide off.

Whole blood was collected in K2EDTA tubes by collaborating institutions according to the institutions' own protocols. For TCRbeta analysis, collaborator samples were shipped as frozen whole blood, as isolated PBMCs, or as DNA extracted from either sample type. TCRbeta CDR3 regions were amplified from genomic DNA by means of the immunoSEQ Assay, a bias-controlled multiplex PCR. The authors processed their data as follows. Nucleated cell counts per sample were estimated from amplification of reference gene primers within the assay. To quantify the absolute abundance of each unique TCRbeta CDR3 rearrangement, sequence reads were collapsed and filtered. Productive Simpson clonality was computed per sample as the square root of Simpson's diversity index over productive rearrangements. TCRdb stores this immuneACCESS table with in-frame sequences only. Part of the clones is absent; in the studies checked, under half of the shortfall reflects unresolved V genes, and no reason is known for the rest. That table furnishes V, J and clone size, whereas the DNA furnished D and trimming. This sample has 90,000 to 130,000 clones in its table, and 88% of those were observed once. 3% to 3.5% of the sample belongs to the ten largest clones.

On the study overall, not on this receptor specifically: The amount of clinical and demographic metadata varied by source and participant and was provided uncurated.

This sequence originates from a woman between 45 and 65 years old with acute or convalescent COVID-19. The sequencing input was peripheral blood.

The CDR3: CASSVRLAYEQYF. In nucleotides, the sequence is TGCGCCAGCAGTGTTCGGCTAGCTTACGAGCAGTACTTC. The rearrangement combines TRBV10-2 with TRBJ2-7; TRBD2 is a weak D gene call, 5 bases matching. Via the germline V gene, CDR1 is WSHSY and CDR2 SAAADI. Including the terminal cysteine and phenylalanine, the CDR3 comprises 13 residues. This entry keeps only the CDR3 DNA: 39 bases, framed from base 1. Between the V and J ends, shortened by 4 bases and 4 bases respectively, the junction contains 11 bases.